The source of this T cell receptor (beta chain) is a study of blood T cell repertoires in COVID-19. Study-wide background: Spain, Italy and the United States supplied samples that represented acute and convalescent COVID-19. PBMCs, B-cell-depleted T cells, or T cells were the source of the cDNA or gDNA that made up the material.

Between the trimmed V and J ends, which lost 5 bases and 5 bases, there was a span of 12 bases. Germline lookup yields CDR1 SGDLS and CDR2 YYNGEE. The CDR3 has 13 amino acids. Original handling: Reference gene primers were amplified, and this amplification served to estimate nucleated cell counts. The assay was immunoSEQ multiplex PCR, and TCRdb's table has in-frame clones only and misses some. V and J calls plus clone size are reproduced from that table; the DNA served to infer D and trimming. This sample has about 120,000 clones; approximately 78% occur once, and the top ten carry roughly 7.9%. Sequenced: peripheral blood. The chain carries TRBV9 and TRBJ2-3; TRBD2 is a possible D gene (5 bases). The source of this sequence is a man between 70 and 80 years old with acute or convalescent COVID-19. The CDR3 region is CASSPGIEDTQYF. CDR3 DNA sequence: TGTGCCAGCAGTCCGGGAATAGAAGATACGCAGTATTTT.